A selection of T cell receptor beta chains follows, all from one sample in a study of blood T cell repertoires in COVID-19. Sequencing was performed with immunoSEQ multiplex PCR; in TCRdb, only in-frame clones are kept and a portion is missing. Of a few hundred thousand clones in the sample, around 89% were seen once. The sequenced sample consisted of PBMCs or T cells enriched from blood (not recorded which). The receptors here all came from a woman aged 25 to 45 who had recovered from COVID-19. The CDR3 runs from the conserved cysteine through the conserved F or W. D genes are given only for firm matches. Only part of the rows carry a size: once, few, many, or a class if the clone is expanded.

V	size	D	J	CDR3	DNA
TRBV4-1	-	-	TRBJ1-5	CASSQELGRSLSNQPQHF	TGCGCCAGCAGCCAAGAGCTAGGTCGTAGTTTAAGCAATCAGCCCCAGCATTTT
TRBV15	-	TRBD1	TRBJ2-7	CATSRVGTGGTRWSEQYF	TGTGCCACCAGCAGAGTAGGGACAGGGGGCACCAGGTGGAGCGAGCAGTACTTC
TRBV13	-	TRBD1	TRBJ2-5	CASSSGTVPGETQYF	TGTGCCAGCAGCTCCGGGACAGTCCCCGGGGAGACCCAGTACTTC
TRBV30	once	TRBD1	TRBJ1-2	CACPRDRVGGYTF	TGTGCCTGTCCCAGGGACAGGGTGGGTGGCTACACCTTC
TRBV20-1	-	-	TRBJ2-2	CSASGLANKNTGELFF	TGCAGTGCTAGTGGGTTAGCGAATAAGAACACCGGGGAGCTGTTTTTT
TRBV18	-	-	TRBJ1-2	CASSRGDYGYTF	TGTGCCAGCTCCCGGGGGGACTATGGCTACACCTTC
TRBV7-8	once	-	TRBJ1-6	CASSVYRVGNSPLHF	TGTGCCAGCAGCGTATACCGGGTCGGTAATTCACCCCTCCACTTT
TRBV24-1	-	-	TRBJ1-1	CATSDPRGANTEAFF	TGTGCCACCAGTGATCCCCGCGGGGCTAACACTGAAGCTTTCTTT
TRBV27	-	-	TRBJ1-5	CASSLELNQPQHF	TGTGCCAGCAGTTTAGAGCTCAATCAGCCCCAGCATTTT
TRBV5-1	-	TRBD1	TRBJ2-7	CASSSRSGQYYEQYF	TGCGCCAGCAGCTCAAGGTCGGGACAGTACTACGAGCAGTACTTC
TRBV14	-	-	TRBJ1-1	CASSRPGMNTEAFF	TGTGCCAGCAGCCGGCCAGGGATGAACACTGAAGCTTTCTTT
TRBV7-3	-	TRBD2	TRBJ2-1	CASSSLAGDAYNEQFF	TGTGCCAGCAGCTCCTTAGCGGGTGACGCCTACAATGAGCAGTTCTTC
TRBV6-1	-	-	TRBJ2-7	CASSELASYEQYF	TGTGCCAGCAGTGAACTAGCGTCCTACGAGCAGTACTTC
TRBV30	-	-	TRBJ2-1	CAGQGSSYNEQFF	TGTGCCGGGCAGGGTAGCTCCTACAATGAGCAGTTCTTC
TRBV5-1	-	TRBD1	TRBJ2-2	CASSLAGGAGDTGELFF	TGCGCCAGCAGCTTAGCAGGGGGCGCGGGTGACACCGGGGAGCTGTTTTTT
TRBV9	-	TRBD2	TRBJ2-1	CASSHPTSGRAGYNEQFF	TGTGCCAGCAGTCACCCGACTAGCGGGAGGGCTGGCTACAATGAGCAGTTCTTC
TRBV21-1	-	-	TRBJ2-7	CASSKDLAVTYEQYF	TGTGCCAGCAGCAAAGACCTAGCCGTTACCTACGAGCAGTACTTC
TRBV2	-	TRBD2	TRBJ2-5	CASSPPTSVQTQYF	TGTGCCAGCAGTCCACCTACTAGCGTACAGACCCAGTACTTC
TRBV28	-	TRBD1	TRBJ1-1	CASRRQGNTEAFF	TGTGCCAGCAGAAGACAGGGCAACACTGAAGCTTTCTTT
TRBV18	-	-	TRBJ1-2	CASSSGLYGYTF	TGTGCCAGCTCCTCAGGTCTCTATGGCTACACCTTC
TRBV9	-	-	TRBJ1-1	CASSVVAGEAFF	TGTGCCAGCAGCGTAGTAGCAGGGGAAGCTTTCTTT
TRBV10-3	-	-	TRBJ1-1	CAIRQGGEAFF	TGTGCCATCAGACAGGGTGGGGAAGCTTTCTTT